This TCR beta chain comes out of a study of cytomegalovirus exposure and HLA in healthy donors. Study-level findings and limits: Most subjects' HLA-A and HLA-B alleles were reportedly predicted from TCR beta sequences. Later analysis identified several of the most significant clusters that appeared linked to common viral pathogens.

Comment on this clone: Its antigen is currently unknown.

Healthy individuals who donated bone marrow served as the donors. The PCR contained 60 Vbeta and 13 Jbeta primers. Measured with immunoSEQ multiplex PCR; TCRdb has only the in-frame clones, and not every one. The sample has about 160,000 clones, roughly four fifths seen once; the top ten hold around 11%. The CDR3 length is 14 residues. Trimming cost V 4 bases and J 2 bases; bases outside gene matches: 2. CDR1 and CDR2 from the germline V gene are SQVTM and ANQGSEA. Sample: PBMCs. The chain employs TRBV29-1 and TRBJ2-5; 12 bases align to TRBD2. This clonotype was obtained from a man aged 50-60 years in good health and CMV-seropositive. The CDR3 DNA reads TGCAGCGTTGGGGGACTAGCGGGTCAAGAGACCCAGTACTTC. Protein: CSVGGLAGQETQYF.